The rows below give T cell receptor beta chains drawn from one sample of a study of CD8 T cells in Susac syndrome. In TCRdb, the immunoSEQ multiplex PCR reads were re-called with MiXCR into one record per CDR3 protein. The sample carries fewer than 200,000 distinct CDR3 sequences, about 95% recorded once. Source material: CD8+ T cells from PBMCs. All receptors come from a human donor with multiple sclerosis. Both conserved end residues are part of each CDR3. D genes are given only for firm matches. Some rows have no size entry. The others give once, few or many, or a class for an expanded clone.

size: .
D: TRBD1
V: TRBV19
J: TRBJ1-5
CDR3: CASSMGQGPFRAQHF
DNA: TGTGCCAGTAGTATGGGACAGGGTCCTTTCCGGGCCCAGCATTTT

size: .
D: .
V: TRBV5-1
J: TRBJ2-1
CDR3: CASSLDRVEQFF
DNA: TGCGCCAGCAGCTTGGACAGGGTTGAGCAGTTCTTC

size: .
D: .
V: TRBV20-1
J: TRBJ2-1
CDR3: CSAQARVTYNEQFF
DNA: TGCAGTGCCCAAGCCAGGGTAACCTACAATGAGCAGTTCTTC

size: .
D: .
V: TRBV12-3/TRBV12-4
J: TRBJ2-7
CDR3: CASTNRDTHSYEQYF
DNA: TGTGCCAGCACCAACCGGGACACGCATTCCTACGAGCAGTACTTC

size: .
D: .
V: TRBV27
J: TRBJ1-3
CDR3: CASSPSLRGRRYF
DNA: TGTGCCAGCAGTCCCTCGTTGCGGGGTCGAAGGTATTTT

size: .
D: .
V: TRBV18
J: TRBJ2-3
CDR3: CASSPSGTQTSTDTQYF
DNA: TGTGCCAGCTCACCATCTGGGACACAAACTAGCACAGATACGCAGTATTTT

size: .
D: .
V: TRBV20-1
J: TRBJ1-5
CDR3: CSARELAGNGQPQHF
DNA: TGCAGTGCTAGAGAGTTGGCGGGGAATGGCCAGCCCCAGCATTTT

size: .
D: TRBD1
V: TRBV7-9
J: TRBJ1-2
CDR3: CASSLAGQLPYGYTF
DNA: TGTGCCAGCAGCTTAGCGGGACAGCTCCCCTATGGCTACACCTTC

size: once
D: TRBD1
V: TRBV20-1
J: TRBJ1-6
CDR3: CSARPRGQYQNSPLHF
DNA: TGCAGTGCTCGCCCGAGGGGACAGTATCAGAATTCACCCCTCCACTTT

size: .
D: .
V: TRBV4-2
J: TRBJ2-7
CDR3: CASSQGPYSYEQYF
DNA: TGTGCCAGCAGCCAGGGCCCTTACTCCTACGAGCAGTACTTC

size: .
D: .
V: TRBV5-1
J: TRBJ2-1
CDR3: CASSSDSPYNEQFF
DNA: TGCGCCAGCAGCTCCGACAGCCCCTACAATGAGCAGTTCTTC

size: .
D: TRBD1
V: TRBV25-1
J: TRBJ2-7
CDR3: CASENLDRAEQYF
DNA: TGTGCCAGCGAGAACTTAGACAGGGCCGAGCAGTACTTC

size: once
D: TRBD1
V: TRBV4-1
J: TRBJ1-5
CDR3: CASSQGTEQPQHF
DNA: TGCGCCAGCAGCCAGGGGACAGAGCAGCCCCAGCATTTT

size: .
D: .
V: TRBV27
J: TRBJ2-7
CDR3: CASSLSISSVSYEQYF
DNA: TGTGCCAGCAGTTTATCGATTTCGTCTGTCTCCTACGAGCAGTACTTC

size: .
D: .
V: TRBV4-1
J: TRBJ1-5
CDR3: CASSQEGRHQPQHF
DNA: TGCGCCAGCAGCCAAGAGGGGAGGCATCAGCCCCAGCATTTT

size: .
D: .
V: TRBV5-1
J: TRBJ1-2
CDR3: CASSLSGHGYTF
DNA: TGCGCCAGCAGCTTGTCGGGCCACGGCTACACCTTC

size: .
D: TRBD1
V: TRBV5-1
J: TRBJ2-7
CDR3: CASSLGDSSSEQYF
DNA: TGCGCCAGCAGCTTGGGGGACAGTTCTAGCGAGCAGTACTTC

size: .
D: .
V: TRBV12-3/TRBV12-4
J: TRBJ2-1
CDR3: CASRLDQSFNEQFF
DNA: TGTGCCAGCAGACTGGACCAGTCCTTCAATGAGCAGTTCTTC

size: .
D: TRBD2
V: TRBV15
J: TRBJ2-7
CDR3: CATSRGGGAHEQYF
DNA: TGTGCCACCAGCAGGGGGGGAGGGGCGCACGAGCAGTACTTC

size: .
D: .
V: TRBV6-5
J: TRBJ1-5
CDR3: CASRTGQFSNQPQHF
DNA: TGTGCCAGCAGAACAGGACAGTTTAGCAATCAGCCCCAGCATTTT

size: .
D: .
V: TRBV7-9
J: TRBJ2-5
CDR3: CASSLRGRYQETQYF
DNA: TGTGCCAGCAGCTTAAGGGGCAGATACCAAGAGACCCAGTACTTC

size: .
D: .
V: TRBV29-1
J: TRBJ2-7
CDR3: CSVESATPYEQYF
DNA: TGCAGCGTTGAATCGGCAACCCCCTACGAGCAGTACTTC

size: .
D: TRBD1
V: TRBV20-1
J: TRBJ1-2
CDR3: CSAGTVSNYGYTF
DNA: TGCAGTGCGGGGACAGTTTCTAACTATGGCTACACCTTC

size: .
D: .
V: TRBV2
J: TRBJ1-5
CDR3: CASSGLTGANQPQHF
DNA: TGTGCCAGCAGTGGGTTGACGGGAGCAAATCAGCCCCAGCATTTT

size: .
D: .
V: TRBV13
J: TRBJ2-5
CDR3: CASSSRELETQYF
DNA: TGTGCCAGCAGCTCTAGAGAGCTAGAGACCCAGTACTTC

size: once
D: TRBD1
V: TRBV30
J: TRBJ2-1
CDR3: CAWSVGQGAWDEQFF
DNA: TGTGCCTGGAGTGTAGGCCAGGGGGCTTGGGATGAGCAGTTCTTC

size: .
D: .
V: TRBV12-3/TRBV12-4
J: TRBJ2-6
CDR3: CASSFPLGGANVLTF
DNA: TGTGCCAGCAGCTTCCCGCTTGGTGGGGCCAACGTCCTGACTTTC